A single sample gave rise to the 22 T cell receptor beta chains below, sequenced in a study of cytomegalovirus exposure and HLA in healthy donors. TCRdb's table, derived via immunoSEQ multiplex PCR, lists solely in-frame clones and lacks some. There are about 360,000 clones in the sample; 75% to 90% occur only once, and roughly 0.75% lies in the top ten. Sequencing used PBMCs. The origin of the receptors is a woman between 18 and 30 years old in good health and CMV-seronegative.

CDR3: CASSFKRDGTEAFF. The CDR3 coding sequence is TGTGCCAGCAGTTTTAAGAGGGATGGCACTGAAGCTTTCTTT. The chain couples TRBV27 to TRBJ1-1, with D unresolved. Looked up from germline, CDR1 is MNHEY and CDR2 is SMNVEV (reference sequence). Between the trimmed V and J ends, which lost 3 bases and 4 bases, there was a span of 12 bases. The CDR3 totals 14 residues.

The CDR3 region is CASSRQGVSYGYTF. In nucleotides, the CDR3 is TGTGCCAGCAGCAGACAGGGAGTAAGCTATGGCTACACCTTC. This sequence joins TRBV27 and TRBJ1-2; 7 bases match TRBD1. Germline CDR1 reads MNHEY; CDR2 reads SMNVEV (reference sequence). CDR3 size: 14 residues. V lost 6 bases to trimming and J lost 4 bases; unmatched junction nucleotides: 8.

The rearrangement uses TRBV7-8 and TRBJ2-7, with 7 bases aligning to TRBD1. V gave up 0 bases and J gave up 1 base; unmatched junction bases: 9. The CDR3 contains 17 residues. Germline V CDR1 and CDR2: SGHVS, FQNEAQ. CDR3 in amino acids: CASSLAELLGQSYEQYF. Here the CDR3 DNA reads TGTGCCAGCAGCTTAGCGGAGCTCCTGGGACAGTCCTACGAGCAGTACTTC.

V gene TRBV7-6 combines with J gene TRBJ2-7, with 7 positions matching TRBD2. V dropped 3 bases and J dropped 0; count of bases not matched to a gene: 2. The CDR3 loop spans 14 amino acids. The germline V gene has CDR1 SGHVS and CDR2 FNYEAQ. CDR3 sequence reads: CASSFSGPSYEQYF. DNA of the CDR3: TGTGCCAGCAGCTTTAGCGGGCCCTCCTACGAGCAGTACTTC. Complete variable domain (other parts from reference TRBV7-6 and TRBJ2-7): GAGVSQSPRYKVTKRGQDVALRCDPISGHVSLYWYRQALGQGPEFLTYFNYEAQQDKSGLPNDRFSAERPEGSISTLTIQRTEQRDSAMYRCASSFSGPSYEQYFGPGTRLTVT.

This clone was seen a handful of times. The chain carries TRBV6-1 and TRBJ1-5, with TRBD1 matching 8 bases. V lost 6 bases and J lost 2; bases outside the gene matches: 3. Germline V gene sequence: CDR1 MNHNS, CDR2 SASEGT. This CDR3 is 14 amino acids long. CDR3 region: CASRTTGGNQPQHF. For the CDR3, the DNA is TGTGCCAGCAGGACGACAGGGGGCAATCAGCCCCAGCATTTT.

About this clone: The DNA is left out, because the CDR3 cannot be placed on it with certainty; the CDR3 is given as TCRdb lists it. The CDR3 is CASSFGPGVEKLFF. The rearrangement links TRBV27 to TRBJ1-4; TRBD1, the table's D call, was not compared with the DNA. Per germline, CDR1 MNHEY and CDR2 SMNVEV (reference sequence). 14 amino acids form the CDR3, both terminal residues included.

The chain links TRBV30 to TRBJ2-7; a possible D gene is TRBD1 (8 bases). The V gene lost 3 bases and the J gene lost 4 bases, with 16 bases spanning the gap. This CDR3 comprises 14 residues. Germline loops: CDR1 GTSNPN, CDR2 SVGIG (reference sequence). The CDR3 reads CAWRTTGEGYEQYF. CDR3 bases: TGTGCCTGGAGGACGACAGGGGAGGGGTACGAGCAGTACTTC.

A note on this clone: The same CDR3 arises from other DNA sequences in this sample as well. This chain joins TRBV11-2 and TRBJ1-2; 7 positions match TRBD1. V shed 4 bases and J 7 bases; nucleotides not matched to a gene: 6. CDR1 and CDR2 (germline): SGHAT, FQNNGV. The CDR3 loop spans 13 amino acids. DNA for the CDR3: TGTGCCAGCAGCTCCGACAGGGTGGGTGGCTACACCTTC. It specifies CASSSDRVGGYTF.

The chain joins TRBV20-1 to TRBJ2-3; D uncertain. Looked up from germline, CDR1 is DFQATT and CDR2 is SNEGSKA (reference sequence). With 4 bases removed from V and 5 bases from J, the gap between germline ends came to 7 bases. This CDR3 has 11 residues. The chain's CDR3 is CSAIRLDTQYF. The CDR3 DNA reads as TGCAGTGCTATCCGTTTAGATACGCAGTATTTT.

This clone was counted once. The chain carries TRBV7-9 and TRBJ2-7; a possible D gene is TRBD2 (5 bases). Germline-derived CDR1 and CDR2 are SEHNR and FQNEAQ (reference sequence). The CDR3 has 14 amino acids. Trimming took 4 bases from V and 2 from J, leaving 12 bases between them. CDR3 region: CASSSRTRTYEQYF. CDR3 DNA: TGTGCCAGCAGCTCCCGGACTCGAACCTACGAGCAGTACTTC.

The chain couples TRBV4-1 to TRBJ1-1; 7 nucleotides align to TRBD1. The CDR3 spans 16 residues. Germline CDR1 is MGHRA and CDR2 is YSYEKL. The V gene end was trimmed by 3 bases and the J gene end by 5 bases; junction bases not matched to a gene: 12. The CDR3 sequence: CASSQSPGQRATEAFF. The CDR3 DNA reads TGCGCCAGCAGCCAGAGCCCGGGACAGCGAGCGACTGAAGCTTTCTTT.

The V and J genes are TRBV14 and TRBJ1-2, with D unresolved. This CDR3 is 15 amino acids long. V gave up 1 base and J gave up 3 bases, with 12 bases separating them. Germline CDR1 reads SGHDN; CDR2 reads FVKESK. The CDR3 coding sequence is TGTGCCAGCAGCCAAGGGGTGCCGGGGTACTATGGCTACACCTTC. Translated: CASSQGVPGYYGYTF.

This clone was picked up a small number of times. This sequence joins TRBV2 and TRBJ2-7; D uncertain. The CDR3 covers 11 residues. The germline V and J ends were trimmed by 6 bases and 2 bases, with 5 bases remaining between them. Germline V gene sequence: CDR1 SNHLY, CDR2 FYNNEI. For the CDR3, the DNA is TGTGCCAGCAGCCTAACCTACGAGCAGTACTTC. As protein: CASSLTYEQYF.

This clone showed up just once. The CDR3 loop reads CASSLPRTGEFLYSNQPQHF. CDR3 DNA: TGTGCCAGCAGTTTACCCCGGACAGGGGAGTTCCTATATAGCAATCAGCCCCAGCATTTT. This rearrangement joins TRBV27 to TRBJ1-5; TRBD1 aligns across 9 bases. Per germline, CDR1 MNHEY and CDR2 SMNVEV (reference sequence). The CDR3 contains 20 residues. J lost 0 bases, V lost 2 bases, and 14 bases had no gene match.

The chain uses TRBV2 and TRBJ2-5; D might be TRBD1 (7 bases). V shed 7 bases and J shed 2 bases, with 11 bases lying between them. Germline-derived CDR1 and CDR2 are SNHLY and FYNNEI. The CDR3 runs 13 residues. The CDR3 DNA reads as TGTGCCAGCATCAGGGGGAGGCAAGAGACCCAGTACTTC. Translated: CASIRGRQETQYF.

This chain links TRBV7-9 with TRBJ1-1; D might be TRBD1 (5 bases). V was shortened by 4 bases and J by 5 bases, with 11 bases between the two germline ends. This CDR3 has 13 amino acids. CDR1 and CDR2 (germline): SEHNR, FQNEAQ (reference sequence). The CDR3 bases are TGTGCCAGCAGCTACCAGGGTCGAACTGAAGCTTTCTTT. Amino acids: CASSYQGRTEAFF.

The chain couples TRBV9 to TRBJ2-5, with no clear D. CDR1 is SGDLS and CDR2 is YYNGEE in the germline V gene. V dropped 4 bases and J dropped 1 base, with 14 bases sitting between them. The CDR3 sequence is 15 residues long. CDR3 loop: CASSPRSVGQETQYF. CDR3 nucleotides: TGTGCCAGCAGCCCGCGGTCGGTCGGCCAAGAGACCCAGTACTTC.

The gene calls are TRBV19 and TRBJ2-3; perhaps TRBD1 as D (5 bases). Germline assignment: CDR1 LNHDA and CDR2 SQIVND (reference sequence). This CDR3 is built from 15 residues. The V gene lost 3 bases and the J gene lost 2 bases, with 12 bases spanning the gap. CDR3 region: CASSIQGPYTDTQYF. The CDR3 DNA sequence: TGTGCCAGTAGTATCCAGGGCCCCTACACAGATACGCAGTATTTT. Looking up the rest from reference TRBV19 and TRBJ2-3 gives the full variable domain: DGGITQSPKYLFRKEGQNVTLSCEQNLNHDAMYWYRQDPGQGLRLIYYSQIVNDFQKGDIAEGYSVSREKKESFPLTVTSAQKNPTAFYLCASSIQGPYTDTQYFGPGTRLTVL.

The chain employs TRBV7-9 and TRBJ2-3; TRBD2 agrees at 9 bases. Germline assignment: CDR1 SEHNR and CDR2 FQNEAQ (reference sequence). This CDR3 is built from 18 residues. Trimming at V came to 1 base and at J to 3 bases, leaving 11 bases not matched to a gene. The DNA of the CDR3 is TGTGCCAGCAGCTTAGGACTAGCGGTGGTCGTCGGGACAGATACGCAGTATTTT. This sequence encodes CASSLGLAVVVGTDTQYF. Full variable domain (remainder filled in from reference TRBV7-9 and TRBJ2-3): DTGVSQNPRHKITKRGQNVTFRCDPISEHNRLYWYRQTLGQGPEFLTYFQNEAQLEKSRLLSDRFSAERPKGSFSTLEIQRTEQGDSAMYLCASSLGLAVVVGTDTQYFGPGTRLTVL.

The chain has TRBV5-1 and TRBJ1-2, with TRBD1 matching over 9 bases. The CDR3 has 14 residues. Trimming at V came to 4 bases and at J to 8 bases, leaving 9 bases not matched to a gene. The V gene's germline CDR1 is SGHRS and CDR2 YFSETQ. The CDR3 DNA reads as TGCGCCAGCAGCATAGCCGGGACAGGGCCCGGCTACACCTTC. Its translation is CASSIAGTGPGYTF.

This clone was found once. The gene calls are TRBV20-1 and TRBJ1-5, with unresolved D. The CDR3 has 11 amino acids. Looked up from germline, CDR1 is DFQATT and CDR2 is SNEGSKA (reference sequence). Trimming removed 1 base from V and 5 bases from J, with 3 bases in between. DNA for the CDR3: TGCAGTGCTAGAGCCGATCAGCCCCAGCATTTT. It codes for CSARADQPQHF.

V gene TRBV27 combines with J gene TRBJ1-1; TRBD1 agrees at 9 bases. Germline V gene data show CDR1 as MNHEY and CDR2 as SMNVEV (reference sequence). There are 16 residues in the CDR3. Losses at the gene ends were 5 bases for V and 1 base for J; bases not matched to a gene: 8. CDR3 DNA: TGTGCCAGCAGTCTCGGACAGGGGACAAAGAACACTGAAGCTTTCTTT. Translating gives CASSLGQGTKNTEAFF.